This T cell receptor (beta chain) originates from a study of cytomegalovirus exposure and HLA in healthy donors. Trimming took 4 bases from V and 10 from J; bases not matched to a gene: 4. The CDR3 runs 14 residues. Germline CDR1 reads SNHLY; CDR2 reads FYNNEI. This PCR relied on a set of 60 Vbeta primers and 13 Jbeta primers. TCRdb's table, derived via immunoSEQ multiplex PCR, lists solely in-frame clones and lacks some. The sample contains roughly 160,000 clones, around 83% of which appear only once. The chain is built from TRBV2 and TRBJ1-6; 10 positions agree with TRBD1. The clonotype originates from a man aged 30 to 45 in good health and CMV-seropositive. Specimen: PBMCs. This CDR3 is CASSAGQGQSPLHF. The CDR3 bases are TGTGCCAGCAGTGCGGGACAGGGGCAATCACCCCTCCACTTT. The full variable domain, rest sourced from reference TRBV2 and TRBJ1-6, is EPEVTQTPSHQVTQMGQEVILRCVPISNHLYFYWYRQILGQKVEFLVSFYNNEISEKSEIFDDQFSVERPDGSNFTLKIRSTKLEDSAMYFCASSAGQGQSPLHFGNGTRLTVT.